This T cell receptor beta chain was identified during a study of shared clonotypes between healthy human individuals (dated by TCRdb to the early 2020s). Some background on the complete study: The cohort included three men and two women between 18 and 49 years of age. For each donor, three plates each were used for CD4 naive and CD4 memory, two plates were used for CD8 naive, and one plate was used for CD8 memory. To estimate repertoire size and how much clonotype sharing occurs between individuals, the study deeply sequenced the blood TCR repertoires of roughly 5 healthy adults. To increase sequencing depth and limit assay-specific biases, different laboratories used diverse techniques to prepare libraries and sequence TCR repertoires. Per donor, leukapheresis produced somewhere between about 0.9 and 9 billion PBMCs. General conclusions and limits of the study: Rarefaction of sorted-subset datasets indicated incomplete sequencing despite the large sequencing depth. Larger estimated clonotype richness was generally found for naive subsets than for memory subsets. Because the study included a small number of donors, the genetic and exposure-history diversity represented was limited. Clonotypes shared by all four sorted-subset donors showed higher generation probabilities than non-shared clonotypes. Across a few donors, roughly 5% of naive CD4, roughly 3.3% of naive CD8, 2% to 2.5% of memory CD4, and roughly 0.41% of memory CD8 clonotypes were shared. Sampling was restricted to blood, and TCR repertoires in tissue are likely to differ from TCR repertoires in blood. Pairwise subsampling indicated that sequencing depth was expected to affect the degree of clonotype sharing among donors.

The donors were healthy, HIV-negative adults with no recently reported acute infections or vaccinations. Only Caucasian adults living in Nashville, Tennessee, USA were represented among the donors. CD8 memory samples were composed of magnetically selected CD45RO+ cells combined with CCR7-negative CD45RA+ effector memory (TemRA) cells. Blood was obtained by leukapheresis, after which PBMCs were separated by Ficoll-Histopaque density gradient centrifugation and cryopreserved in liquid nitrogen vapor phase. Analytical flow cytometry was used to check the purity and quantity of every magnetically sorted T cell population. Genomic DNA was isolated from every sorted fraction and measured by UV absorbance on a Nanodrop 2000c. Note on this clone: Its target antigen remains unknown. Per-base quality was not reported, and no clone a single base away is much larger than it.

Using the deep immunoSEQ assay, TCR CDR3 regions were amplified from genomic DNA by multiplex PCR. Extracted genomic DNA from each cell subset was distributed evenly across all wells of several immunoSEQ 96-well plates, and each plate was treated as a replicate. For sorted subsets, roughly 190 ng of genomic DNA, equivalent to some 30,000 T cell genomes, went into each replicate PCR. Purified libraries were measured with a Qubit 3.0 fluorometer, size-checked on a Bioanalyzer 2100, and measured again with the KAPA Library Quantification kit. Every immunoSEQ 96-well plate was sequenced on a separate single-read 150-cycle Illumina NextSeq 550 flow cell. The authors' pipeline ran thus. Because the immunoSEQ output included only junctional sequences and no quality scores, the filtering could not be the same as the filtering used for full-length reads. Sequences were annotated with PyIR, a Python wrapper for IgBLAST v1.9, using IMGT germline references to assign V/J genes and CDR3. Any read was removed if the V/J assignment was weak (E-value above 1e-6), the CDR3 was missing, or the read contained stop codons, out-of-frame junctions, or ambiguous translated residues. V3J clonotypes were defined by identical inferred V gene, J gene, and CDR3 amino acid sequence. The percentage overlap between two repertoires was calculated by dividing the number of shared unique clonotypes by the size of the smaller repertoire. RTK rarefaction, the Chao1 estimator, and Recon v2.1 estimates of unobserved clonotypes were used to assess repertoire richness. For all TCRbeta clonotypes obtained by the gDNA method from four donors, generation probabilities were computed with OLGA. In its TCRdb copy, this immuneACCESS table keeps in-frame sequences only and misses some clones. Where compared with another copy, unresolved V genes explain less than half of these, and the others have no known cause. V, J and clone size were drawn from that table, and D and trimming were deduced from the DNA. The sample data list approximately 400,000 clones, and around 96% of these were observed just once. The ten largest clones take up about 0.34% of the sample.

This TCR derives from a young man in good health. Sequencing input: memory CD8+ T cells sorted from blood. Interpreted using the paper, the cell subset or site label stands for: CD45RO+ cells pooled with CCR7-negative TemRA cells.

Here the CDR3 is given as CASSLSGTTNEQFF. The sequenced DNA is TGCGCCAGCAGCCTTAGCGGGACGACGAATGAGCAGTTCTTC. The rearranged chain carries TRBV5-1 and TRBJ2-1, and TRBD2 aligns with 8 junction nucleotides. In the germline V gene, CDR1 corresponds to SGHRS and CDR2 to YFSETQ. Trimmed from V: 4 bases; trimmed from J: 7 bases; junction bases lacking a gene match: 7. The CDR3 covers 14 residues, taking in both the cysteine and the phenylalanine. The CDR3 DNA has 42 bases and is translated from base 1.